One T cell receptor beta chain is described in this entry. Its antigen is still unknown. Specified time point: after dendritic cell vaccination, including at tumor progression/relapse. These data belong to a study of glioma-infiltrating T cells after dendritic cell vaccination. Study-wide background: Patients received three intradermal dendritic cell vaccine injections at biweekly intervals.

Whole-study results and caveats: Survival was not directly related to TCR clonality in these patients.

Assay: immunoSEQ multiplex PCR; the TCRdb copy retains only in-frame clones and omits some. The profile shows about 58,000 clones, 70% to 85% of them singletons. The CDR3 covers 12 residues. Germline V gene data show CDR1 as GTSNPN and CDR2 as SVGIG (reference sequence). Sequences were derived from blood, sampled after dendritic cell vaccination. The sequence derives from a human donor with glioblastoma. The chain links TRBV30 to TRBJ1-1; 7 nucleotides align to TRBD1. CDR3 DNA sequence: TGTGCTAGAGACAGGGCGAACACTGAAGCTTTCTTT. This sequence encodes CARDRANTEAFF.